A single sample gave rise to the 20 T cell receptor beta chains below, sequenced in a study of blood T cell repertoires in COVID-19. The data were produced by immunoSEQ multiplex PCR, yet TCRdb's version contains in-frame clones alone and is incomplete. The profile shows 45,000 to 55,000 clones, around four fifths of them singletons. Sequenced sample: peripheral blood. These receptors were collected from a human donor in a cohort sampled during active COVID-19.

The chain joins TRBV20-1 to TRBJ2-3; D possibly corresponds to TRBD2 (5 bases). The V and J ends lost 3 bases and 5 bases respectively, with 6 bases between them. The CDR3 loop spans 11 amino acids. The germline gives CDR1 DFQATT, CDR2 SNEGSKA (reference sequence). The DNA for the CDR3 is TGCAGTGCTAGCGGGAAAGATACGCAGTATTTT. This gives the protein CSASGKDTQYF.

The chain carries TRBV7-2 and TRBJ2-2; D is uncertain. CDR1 and CDR2 (germline): SGHTA, FQGNSA. The CDR3 is 17 amino acids. The ends were cut back, 0 bases at V and 0 bases at J, with 11 bases in the middle. CDR3 in DNA: TGTGCCAGCAGCTTAGCGCTGACTCGTTCGAACACCGGGGAGCTGTTTTTT. Its protein is CASSLALTRSNTGELFF.

This chain joins TRBV6-6 and TRBJ2-7; 7 nucleotides line up with TRBD2. Unmatched junction bases numbered 7, after V lost 0 bases and J lost 2 bases. The CDR3 consists of 16 residues. The V gene's germline CDR1 is MNHNY and CDR2 SVGAGI (reference sequence). The CDR3 DNA reads TGTGCCAGCAGTTACTCAGGGACTACACAAACCTACGAGCAGTACTTC. Amino acids: CASSYSGTTQTYEQYF.

This chain connects TRBV5-1 to TRBJ2-5; TRBD1 aligns across 7 bases. Trimming at V came to 4 bases and at J to 4 bases, leaving 13 bases not matched to a gene. CDR3 length: 16 amino acids. The germline V gene encodes CDR1 SGHRS and CDR2 YFSETQ. This CDR3 is CASSLGTARNRETQYF. CDR3 nucleotides: TGCGCCAGCAGCCTTGGGACAGCTCGTAACCGAGAGACCCAGTACTTC. The full variable domain, completed using reference TRBV5-1 and TRBJ2-5, is KAGVTQTPRYLIKTRGQQVTLSCSPISGHRSVSWYQQTPGQGLQFLFEYFSETQRNKGNFPGRFSGRQFSNSRSEMNVSTLELGDSALYLCASSLGTARNRETQYFGPGTRLLVL.

This rearrangement joins TRBV5-1 to TRBJ1-2; 11 nucleotides line up with TRBD1. With V trimmed by 7 bases and J by 0 bases, 2 bases remained unmatched. Per germline, CDR1 SGHRS and CDR2 YFSETQ. The CDR3 extends over 14 amino acids. CDR3 sequence: CASGQGAANYGYTF. The CDR3 nucleotides are TGCGCCAGCGGACAGGGGGCAGCTAACTATGGCTACACCTTC.

The J gene is TRBJ2-2, the V gene TRBV3-1 (or the pseudogene TRBV3-2), with a tentative D call TRBD1 (6 bases). Trimming stripped 6 bases from V and 1 base from J, with 18 bases between. The CDR3 covers 17 residues. In germline, CDR1 is LGHDT, CDR2 YNNKEL (reference sequence). CDR3 nucleotide sequence: TGTGCCAGCAGACCAAGATTGGCGACAGGGAACACCGGGGAGCTGTTTTTT. Its translation: CASRPRLATGNTGELFF.

This chain links TRBV6-5 with TRBJ1-2; D ambiguous. Germline-derived CDR1 and CDR2 are MNHEY and SVGAGI. Trimming cost V 0 bases and J 7 bases, with 15 bases left between them. The CDR3 length is 15 residues. The CDR3 DNA reads as TGTGCCAGCAGTTACTCACTGGCTCGGGGAGGTGGCTACACCTTC. Translation: CASSYSLARGGGYTF.

The chain employs TRBV7-9 and TRBJ2-2, with 7 bases matching TRBD2. The CDR3 is 16 amino acids. Unmatched junction bases numbered 13, after V lost 5 bases and J lost 7 bases. Germline V CDR1 and CDR2: SEHNR, FQNEAQ (reference sequence). CDR3 in amino acids: CASSLSGAPPVGELFF. CDR3 nucleotide sequence: TGTGCCAGCAGCCTAAGCGGGGCCCCACCTGTCGGGGAGCTGTTTTTT.

V and J are TRBV6-2 or TRBV6-3 and TRBJ2-7; 8 nucleotides match TRBD2. CDR3 size: 13 residues. With V trimmed by 4 bases and J by 3 bases, 2 bases remained unmatched. CDR1 is MNHEY and CDR2 is SVGEGT in the germline V gene. CDR3 coding DNA: TGTGCCAGCAGTTCGGGACTAGGCTACGAGCAGTACTTC. It yields the protein CASSSGLGYEQYF.

V is TRBV6-5 and J is TRBJ2-5; TRBD1 matches at 9 bases. The V gene end was trimmed by 6 bases and the J gene end by 1 base; junction bases not matched to a gene: 6. CDR1 and CDR2 from the germline V gene are MNHEY and SVGAGI. The CDR3 is made up of 15 amino acids. CDR3 DNA sequence: TGTGCCAGCAGCCTGGACAGGGGAACCCAAGAGACCCAGTACTTC. Translated, it gives CASSLDRGTQETQYF.

The rearrangement links TRBV20-1 to TRBJ2-7; 11 bases align to TRBD1. The J segment lost 5 bases and the V segment lost 3 bases, leaving 3 bases of the junction unmatched. Germline lookup yields CDR1 DFQATT and CDR2 SNEGSKA (reference sequence). The CDR3 length is 13 residues. This CDR3 is CSASRTGGNEQYF. CDR3 nucleotide sequence: TGCAGTGCTAGTCGGACAGGGGGCAACGAGCAGTACTTC.

A single count supports this clone. The rearrangement uses TRBV7-8 and TRBJ1-2; unclear D gene. The V gene lost 0 bases and the J gene lost 4 bases, with 6 bases spanning the gap. The CDR3 is made up of 13 amino acids. Germline CDR1 reads SGHVS; CDR2 reads FQNEAQ. CDR3 residues: CASSLAQIYGYTF. The CDR3 nucleotides are TGTGCCAGCAGCTTAGCTCAGATCTATGGCTACACCTTC.

This chain joins TRBV6-5 and TRBJ1-2; the D gene is possibly TRBD1 (5 bases). This CDR3 comprises 15 residues. Per the germline V gene, CDR1 is MNHEY and CDR2 is SVGAGI. V gave up 4 bases and J gave up 4 bases, with 16 bases separating them. Written as DNA, the CDR3 is TGTGCCAGCAGTTCTTGGGGGGACCCTGGCTATGGCTACACCTTC. Protein: CASSSWGDPGYGYTF.

This sequence joins TRBV25-1 and TRBJ2-1; unclear D gene. This CDR3 is 15 amino acids long. CDR1 MGHDK and CDR2 SYGVNS come from the germline V gene. Trimming stripped 1 base from V and 0 bases from J, with 7 bases between. CDR3 amino acids: CASSESGFSYNEQFF. Written as DNA, the CDR3 is TGTGCCAGCAGTGAATCCGGGTTCTCCTACAATGAGCAGTTCTTC.

The chain's CDR3 is CASSRAEGAKNYGYTF. The DNA for the CDR3 is TGTGCCAGCAGCCGCGCGGAGGGGGCAAAGAACTATGGCTACACCTTC. V gene TRBV7-9 combines with J gene TRBJ1-2, with 7 bases identical to TRBD1. The V gene's germline CDR1 is SEHNR and CDR2 FQNEAQ (reference sequence). The J segment lost 2 bases and the V segment lost 5 bases, leaving 11 bases of the junction unmatched. This CDR3 has 16 residues.

The gene calls are TRBV6-5 and TRBJ2-7; 12 positions agree with TRBD1. Per germline, CDR1 MNHEY and CDR2 SVGAGI. The V and J ends lost 6 bases and 9 bases, in that order; junction bases with no gene match: 9. The CDR3 contains 14 residues. This chain's CDR3 is CASRAGQGAPGQYF. The CDR3 region has the DNA TGTGCCAGCAGAGCGGGACAGGGGGCTCCGGGGCAGTACTTC.

The chain carries TRBV20-1 and TRBJ2-7; D possibly corresponds to TRBD2 (5 bases). V dropped 3 bases and J dropped 6 bases, with 15 bases sitting between them. The germline CDR1 and CDR2 sequences are DFQATT and SNEGSKA (reference sequence). This CDR3 has 13 amino acids. CDR3 amino acids: CSASSSEAGEQYF. DNA of the CDR3: TGCAGTGCTAGTTCCAGCGAGGCGGGCGAGCAGTACTTC.

The rearrangement joins TRBV28 to TRBJ2-1; 8 positions match TRBD2. The V and J ends lost 10 bases and 0 bases, in that order; junction bases with no gene match: 5. The CDR3 spans 14 residues. Germline CDR1 reads MDHEN; CDR2 reads SYDVKM. In nucleotides, the CDR3 is TGTGCCACCTGTAGCGGGGTCTCCTACAATGAGCAGTTCTTC. This gives the protein CATCSGVSYNEQFF. The whole variable domain, remainder taken from reference TRBV28 and TRBJ2-1, is DVKVTQSSRYLVKRTGEKVFLECVQDMDHENMFWYRQDPGLGLRLIYFSYDVKMKEKGDIPEGYSVSREKKERFSLILESASTNQTSMYLCATCSGVSYNEQFFGPGTRLTVL.

The J gene is TRBJ2-1, the V gene TRBV5-4; 7 bases are a match to TRBD1. The germline V gene has CDR1 SGHNT and CDR2 YYREEE (reference sequence). CDR3 length: 13 residues. V gave up 4 bases and J gave up 8 bases; unmatched junction bases: 6. The CDR3 is CASSRRGRDEQFF. CDR3 coding DNA: TGTGCCAGCAGCCGTAGGGGGCGGGATGAGCAGTTCTTC.

The CDR3 sequence is CASSTSGGAGYEQFF. The DNA of the CDR3 is TGTGCCAGCAGCACTAGCGGGGGGGCCGGGTACGAGCAGTTCTTC. This chain links TRBV11-3 with TRBJ2-1, with 13 positions matching TRBD2. CDR1 and CDR2 from the germline V gene are SGHNT and YENEEA. This CDR3 is built from 15 residues. V shed 5 bases and J 10 bases; nucleotides not matched to a gene: 8.